The rows below give T cell receptor beta chains drawn from one sample of a study of blood T cell repertoires in COVID-19. Profiling relied on immunoSEQ multiplex PCR, and the TCRdb table lists in-frame clones only, not all of them. The sample has approximately 270,000 clones, 85% to 90% seen once. Specimen: peripheral blood. The receptors shown here come from a man between 25 and 39 years old with acute or convalescent COVID-19. Both conserved end residues are part of each CDR3. The order of the fields is V gene, D gene, clone size, J gene, CDR3 protein, CDR3 DNA. D genes are given only for firm matches. Size is stated for part of the rows, as once, few or many counts, or as a class when the clone is expanded.

TRBV28	NA	once	TRBJ1-2	CASRPGGNYGYTF	TGTGCCAGCCGCCCGGGGGGGAACTATGGCTACACCTTC
TRBV30	TRBD2	NA	TRBJ2-1	CAWSPRRLAANYYNEQFF	TGTGCCTGGAGTCCAAGAAGACTAGCGGCCAATTACTACAATGAGCAGTTCTTC
TRBV7-5	NA	NA	TRBJ2-1	CARSFTSGRANEQFF	TGTGCCAGAAGCTTTACTAGCGGGAGGGCCAATGAGCAGTTCTTC
TRBV21-1	NA	NA	TRBJ1-1	CASSIGLNTEAFF	TGTGCCAGCAGCATCGGGTTGAACACTGAAGCTTTCTTT
TRBV18	TRBD1	NA	TRBJ2-7	CASSQNTGTGPSEQYF	TGTGCCAGCTCGCAGAACACCGGGACAGGGCCGTCCGAGCAGTACTTC
TRBV5-1	TRBD1	NA	TRBJ2-5	CASKPGQGFWETQYF	TGCGCCAGCAAACCGGGACAGGGATTCTGGGAGACCCAGTACTTC
TRBV7-3	NA	NA	TRBJ2-1	CASSLGSGWSNEQFF	TGTGCCAGCAGCTTAGGGTCGGGATGGAGCAATGAGCAGTTCTTC
TRBV5-1	NA	NA	TRBJ2-2	CASISRTGELFF	TGCGCCAGCATATCCCGCACCGGGGAGCTGTTTTTT
TRBV29-1	NA	NA	TRBJ2-1	CSGTYDRREQFF	TGCAGCGGAACTTACGACAGGCGAGAGCAGTTCTTC
TRBV7-7	TRBD2	once	TRBJ2-5	CASSLAGSGGLHVPETQYF	TGTGCTAGCAGCTTAGCGGGTTCGGGGGGGCTTCATGTTCCAGAGACCCAGTACTTC
TRBV18	TRBD1	NA	TRBJ1-1	CASSPNTGVNTEAFF	TGTGCCAGCTCACCAAACACAGGGGTGAACACTGAAGCTTTCTTT
TRBV5-3	TRBD2	NA	TRBJ2-2	CARSWRRGATGELFF	TGTGCCAGAAGCTGGAGGCGGGGGGCCACCGGGGAGCTGTTTTTT
TRBV14	NA	NA	TRBJ1-1	CATQGHLQGTEAFF	TGTGCCACGCAAGGGCATCTCCAGGGCACTGAAGCTTTCTTT
TRBV27	NA	NA	TRBJ2-1	CASSFFVGGVSYNEQFF	TGTGCCAGCAGTTTTTTTGTGGGCGGGGTTTCCTACAATGAGCAGTTCTTC
TRBV3-1/TRBV3-2	NA	once	TRBJ1-6	CASSPYHGRRVLHF	TGTGCCAGCAGCCCTTATCACGGACGGCGGGTCCTCCACTTT
TRBV11-2	NA	NA	TRBJ1-1	CASSMNRAGEAFF	TGTGCCAGCAGCATGAACAGGGCGGGTGAAGCTTTCTTT
TRBV30	NA	NA	TRBJ2-3	CAWSVQDRTDTQYF	TGTGCCTGGAGCGTCCAGGATCGCACAGATACGCAGTATTTT
TRBV5-5	NA	NA	TRBJ2-1	CASSLVRGEDEQFF	TGTGCCAGCAGCTTGGTCAGGGGAGAGGATGAGCAGTTCTTC
TRBV19	TRBD1	once	TRBJ1-2	CASSIRTGDGYTF	TGTGCCAGTAGTATCCGGACAGGGGACGGCTACACCTTC
TRBV30	TRBD2	NA	TRBJ2-7	CAWSTPSGRAVKEQYF	TGTGCCTGGAGTACCCCTAGCGGGAGGGCAGTAAAAGAGCAGTACTTC
TRBV4-1	TRBD1	NA	TRBJ2-7	CASSQDPRGQYEQYF	TGCGCCAGCAGCCAAGATCCCAGGGGGCAATACGAGCAGTACTTC
TRBV9	TRBD1	NA	TRBJ1-6	CASSVSGQLNSPLHF	TGTGCCAGCAGCGTATCGGGACAGTTAAATTCACCCCTCCACTTT
TRBV6-5	NA	NA	TRBJ2-7	CASRWAGAYEQYF	TGTGCCAGCCGGTGGGCGGGGGCTTACGAGCAGTACTTC
TRBV28	NA	NA	TRBJ2-5	CASSPGWAETQYF	TGTGCCAGCAGTCCCGGATGGGCGGAGACCCAGTACTTC
TRBV24-1	TRBD2	NA	TRBJ2-3	CATSDSRGGDTDTQYF	TGTGCCACCAGTGATTCCCGGGGGGGGGACACAGATACGCAGTATTTT
TRBV28	NA	few	TRBJ2-2	CATLLRQGTGELFF	TGTGCCACCCTTTTACGTCAGGGCACCGGGGAGCTGTTTTTT
TRBV4-1	NA	NA	TRBJ2-2	CASSRAGRNTGELFF	TGCGCCAGCAGCCGAGCGGGTCGGAACACCGGGGAGCTGTTTTTT
TRBV7-6	TRBD1	NA	TRBJ1-6	CASSLLVGQGPRSPLHF	TGTGCCAGCAGCTTATTAGTGGGACAGGGTCCTCGATCACCCCTCCACTTT